Below, 28 T cell receptor beta chains from the same sample are listed, as sequenced in a study of beta chain features in type 1 diabetes. Expressed TCRB transcripts got sequenced, as all isolated RNA was reverse transcribed. Measured with immunoSEQ multiplex PCR; TCRdb has only the in-frame clones, and not every one. The sample shows hundreds of thousands of clones, 14% of them seen only once. Points from the study as a whole: Among all four CD4+ subsets, Type 1 diabetes patients had TCRB CDR3s that were moderately but significantly shorter.

These receptors have no identified antigens. Sequencing was done on a sample of naive CD4+ T cells from blood. The receptors come from a man younger than 40 with type 1 diabetes.

This rearrangement joins TRBV7-2 to TRBJ2-1; TRBD2 agrees at 7 bases. Trimming took 5 bases from V and 3 from J; bases not matched to a gene: 7. Germline V gene lookup returns CDR1 SGHTA and CDR2 FQGNSA. The CDR3 is made up of 15 amino acids. The CDR3 loop is CASSRLGLHYNEQFF. The CDR3 nucleotides are TGTGCCAGCAGCCGACTGGGACTACACTACAATGAGCAGTTCTTC.

This clone has more than one count but fewer than ten. The DNA of the CDR3 is TGCGCCAGCAGTCAGTCACTGTCCCTCGCAGATACGCAGTATTTT. It yields the protein CASSQSLSLADTQYF. The chain joins TRBV23-1 to TRBJ2-3; D is unresolved. Being an ORF, TRBV23-1 has a function that is uncertain. The CDR3 contains 15 residues. The V end was cut by 3 bases, the J end by 4 bases, with 14 bases between.

This clone appeared a few times. This chain joins TRBV19 and TRBJ2-7; D ambiguous. CDR1 and CDR2 from the germline V gene are LNHDA and SQIVND (reference sequence). V lost 5 bases and J 0 bases, leaving 8 bases between the germline ends. The length of the CDR3 is 13 residues. CDR3 amino acids: CASSLSFSYEQYF. The CDR3 coding sequence is TGTGCCAGTAGTCTGAGTTTCTCCTACGAGCAGTACTTC. The complete variable domain, with remaining parts taken from reference TRBV19 and TRBJ2-7, reads DGGITQSPKYLFRKEGQNVTLSCEQNLNHDAMYWYRQDPGQGLRLIYYSQIVNDFQKGDIAEGYSVSREKKESFPLTVTSAQKNPTAFYLCASSLSFSYEQYFGPGTRLTVT.

This chain joins TRBV28 and TRBJ2-1; D is perhaps TRBD1 (7 bases). The CDR3 extends over 16 amino acids. Germline lookup yields CDR1 MDHEN and CDR2 SYDVKM. V was pared by 6 bases and J by 9 bases, with 24 bases between. The CDR3 loop reads CASRGLGQPLYGEQFF. CDR3 sequence (DNA): TGTGCCAGCAGGGGACTGGGACAGCCTCTTTACGGTGAGCAGTTCTTC.

A few counts support this clone. The chain couples TRBV5-4 to TRBJ2-7, with D possibly being TRBD1 (5 bases). This CDR3 spans 13 amino acids. V was trimmed by 2 bases and J by 1 base, leaving 7 bases between them. Germline loops: CDR1 SGHNT, CDR2 YYREEE (reference sequence). The CDR3, as DNA: TGTGCCAGCAGCTTAACAGGTTCCTACGAGCAGTACTTC. Its translation is CASSLTGSYEQYF. The entire variable domain, with the rest obtained from reference TRBV5-4 and TRBJ2-7, is as follows: ETGVTQSPTHLIKTRGQQVTLRCSSQSGHNTVSWYQQALGQGPQFIFQYYREEENGRGNFPPRFSGLQFPNYSSELNVNALELDDSALYLCASSLTGSYEQYFGPGTRLTVT.

The chain links TRBV4-2 to TRBJ2-1; D ambiguous. The ends were cut back, 0 bases at V and 7 bases at J, with 7 bases in the middle. The CDR3 extends over 13 amino acids. Germline assignment: CDR1 LGHNA and CDR2 YNFKEQ. The CDR3 sequence is CASSQEHRNEQFF. As DNA, the CDR3 is TGTGCCAGCAGCCAAGAGCACCGGAATGAGCAGTTCTTC.

This clone has a handful of counts. The gene calls are TRBV28 and TRBJ2-5, with a weak D call TRBD2 (6 bases). This CDR3 spans 14 amino acids. Germline CDR1 and CDR2: MDHEN and SYDVKM. Trimming stripped 3 bases from V and 5 bases from J, with 13 bases between. CDR3 in amino acids: CASSFQGAGETQYF. The CDR3 nucleotides read TGTGCCAGCAGTTTCCAGGGAGCGGGTGAGACCCAGTACTTC.

The chain uses TRBV5-1 and TRBJ2-7, with 7 bases that match TRBD1. There are 14 residues in the CDR3. The germline gives CDR1 SGHRS, CDR2 YFSETQ. Germline trimming cut 6 bases from V and 3 bases from J; bases unmatched to any gene: 9. This CDR3 reads CASTRWTGDYEQYF. CDR3 in DNA: TGCGCCAGCACCCGGTGGACAGGAGACTACGAGCAGTACTTC.

V and J are TRBV30 and TRBJ1-1, with 7 bases aligning to TRBD1. Losses at the gene ends were 5 bases for V and 3 bases for J; bases not matched to a gene: 9. CDR1 and CDR2 (germline): GTSNPN, SVGIG (reference sequence). There are 14 residues in the CDR3. CDR3 bases: TGTGCCTGGGTCCGACAGGGAAGGGACACTGAAGCTTTCTTT. Translated: CAWVRQGRDTEAFF.

This chain uses TRBV18 with TRBJ2-7, with 7 positions matching TRBD1. Germline V gene sequence: CDR1 KGHSH, CDR2 LQKENI. This CDR3 contains 14 residues. Germline trimming cut 6 bases from V and 0 bases from J; bases unmatched to any gene: 5. CDR3 DNA: TGTGCCAGCTCGATCGACAGGGACTCCTACGAGCAGTACTTC. Amino acid sequence: CASSIDRDSYEQYF.

In its sample, this clone was seen a few times. This chain connects TRBV19 to TRBJ1-3; D is uncertain. This CDR3 is built from 14 residues. Trimming took 7 bases from V and 0 from J, leaving 10 bases between them. Germline CDR1 reads LNHDA; CDR2 reads SQIVND (reference sequence). The CDR3: CASIPQSSGNTIYF. CDR3 DNA: TGTGCCAGTATTCCACAGAGCTCTGGAAACACCATATATTTT.

The V call is TRBV7-8, the J call TRBJ2-2; a weak D match, TRBD1 (5 bases). The CDR3 extends over 15 amino acids. Germline CDR1 is SGHVS and CDR2 is FQNEAQ. Trimming shortened V by 5 bases and J by 4 bases, and 14 bases separated the two germline ends. CDR3 nucleotide sequence: TGTGCCAGCAGCCAGCAGGGCAGGATCACCGGGGAGCTGTTTTTT. This translates into CASSQQGRITGELFF.

This clone came up a few times. This chain uses TRBV28 with TRBJ2-7; D ambiguous. Between the trimmed V and J ends, which lost 4 bases and 12 bases, there was a span of 16 bases. The CDR3 consists of 12 residues. Germline loops: CDR1 MDHEN, CDR2 SYDVKM. The CDR3 loop reads CASSSGPPSLYF. CDR3 in DNA: TGTGCCAGCAGTTCGGGTCCCCCGTCACTGTACTTC.

This clone came up a few times. The J gene is TRBJ1-5, the V gene TRBV19; TRBD1 agrees at 10 bases. Losses at the gene ends were 6 bases for V and 6 bases for J; bases not matched to a gene: 8. CDR3 length equals 15 residues. Germline-derived CDR1 and CDR2 are LNHDA and SQIVND (reference sequence). DNA of the CDR3: TGTGCCAGTAGGCCAGACAGGGGGCAGGTTCAGCCCCAGCATTTT. It encodes CASRPDRGQVQPQHF.

The CDR3 reads CASSLGGRVNDEQFF. CDR3 nucleotide sequence: TGTGCCAGCAGCTTGGGGGGCAGGGTGAACGATGAGCAGTTCTTC. The chain combines TRBV5-4 with TRBJ2-1; the D gene is possibly TRBD1 (5 bases). The V end lost 0 bases, the J end lost 8 bases, and 15 bases lay between the germline ends. CDR1 and CDR2 (germline): SGHNT, YYREEE (reference sequence). The length of the CDR3 is 15 residues.

This chain links TRBV4-2 with TRBJ2-6; a weak D match, TRBD1 (5 bases). The V gene's germline CDR1 is LGHNA and CDR2 YNFKEQ. V was pared by 3 bases and J by 0 bases, with 9 bases between. The CDR3 loop spans 16 amino acids. The CDR3 here is CASSQGQSSGANVLTF. For the CDR3, the DNA is TGTGCCAGCAGCCAGGGGCAGAGCTCTGGGGCCAACGTCCTGACTTTC.

This clone was seen a handful of times. The chain combines TRBV7-3 with TRBJ2-1; possible D gene TRBD2, 6 bases. Germline CDR1 SGHTA, CDR2 FQGTGA. Trimming pared 2 bases from V and 6 bases from J, leaving 11 bases between. The CDR3 totals 14 residues. This CDR3 is CASSLDGSPNEQFF. The CDR3 DNA is TGTGCCAGCAGCTTAGACGGGAGCCCCAATGAGCAGTTCTTC.

The chain recombines TRBV18 with TRBJ2-7; TRBD2 is a possible D gene (6 bases). The V and J ends lost 5 bases and 1 base respectively, with 18 bases between them. Looked up from germline, CDR1 is KGHSH and CDR2 is LQKENI. There are 16 residues in the CDR3. The CDR3 DNA follows: TGTGCCAGCTCATCAGTGGATACTAGCAATTCCTACGAGCAGTACTTC. Its protein product is CASSSVDTSNSYEQYF.

This clone was observed a handful of times. The V gene is TRBV25-1, the J gene TRBJ2-7, with TRBD2 identical over 14 bases. The CDR3 sequence is 18 residues long. The V gene's germline CDR1 is MGHDK and CDR2 SYGVNS. Germline trimming cut 1 base from V and 0 bases from J; bases unmatched to any gene: 5. CDR3 sequence: CASSESSGLAGGSYEQYF. Written as DNA, the CDR3 is TGTGCCAGCAGTGAATCCTCCGGACTAGCGGGAGGCTCCTACGAGCAGTACTTC.

The rearrangement links TRBV28 to TRBJ2-7; D is unclear. From germline, CDR1 is MDHEN and CDR2 SYDVKM. Trimming removed 6 bases from V and 2 bases from J, with 8 bases in between. The CDR3 consists of 12 residues. CDR3 protein: CASRGRAYEQYF. The CDR3 region has the DNA TGTGCCAGCAGGGGCAGAGCCTACGAGCAGTACTTC.

As regards this clone: The sample carries other DNA sequences with the same CDR3. The chain employs TRBV2 and TRBJ1-5, with 8 bases fitting TRBD1. Germline CDR1 is SNHLY and CDR2 is FYNNEI. The CDR3 sequence is 14 residues long. The J segment lost 4 bases and the V segment lost 6 bases, leaving 5 bases of the junction unmatched. The CDR3 DNA reads TGTGCCAGCAGCGGGACAGGAGGGAATCAGCCCCAGCATTTT. Amino acids: CASSGTGGNQPQHF.

The table lists this clone with a few counts. This chain links TRBV28 with TRBJ2-7, with TRBD1 matching 7 bases. Per the germline V gene, CDR1 is MDHEN and CDR2 is SYDVKM. CDR3 length equals 13 residues. J lost 2 bases, V lost 10 bases, and 8 bases had no gene match. The CDR3 nucleotides are TGTGCCACCGCTCAGGGGGTCACCTACGAGCAGTACTTC. Translation: CATAQGVTYEQYF.

This clone has a handful of counts. The chain carries TRBV9 and TRBJ2-1; D is unclear. V lost 0 bases and J lost 6, with 7 bases in between. The CDR3 is made up of 13 amino acids. Per germline, CDR1 SGDLS and CDR2 YYNGEE. The CDR3 region is CASSVGLSNEQFF. Written as DNA, the CDR3 is TGTGCCAGCAGCGTAGGACTTTCCAATGAGCAGTTCTTC.

CDR3 nucleotides: TGTGCCAGCTTTTCGGGACAGGGAATCGGTGGCTACACCTTC. Amino acids: CASFSGQGIGGYTF. The gene calls are TRBV28 and TRBJ1-2, with 9 bases matching TRBD1. The CDR3 is 14 residues long. V was pared by 8 bases and J by 7 bases, with 11 bases of the junction left unmatched. Germline CDR1 reads MDHEN; CDR2 reads SYDVKM.

The chain combines TRBV10-3 with TRBJ1-4; TRBD1 matches 11 bases. This CDR3 is built from 15 residues. V trimming: 2 bases; J trimming: 5 bases; junction bases outside the gene matches: 1. Germline-derived CDR1 and CDR2 are ENHRY and SYGVKD. In DNA form, the CDR3 reads TGTGCCATCAGTGAGGGGACAGGGGGGAATGAAAAACTGTTTTTT. It specifies CAISEGTGGNEKLFF.

J is TRBJ1-2 and V is TRBV29-1; unclear D gene. The V gene lost 5 bases and the J gene lost 2 bases, with 12 bases spanning the gap. The CDR3 has 13 residues. Germline lookup yields CDR1 SQVTM and CDR2 ANQGSEA. CDR3 sequence (DNA): TGCAGCGTTAGCCCGGGAGTCAACTATGGCTACACCTTC. Translating it yields CSVSPGVNYGYTF.

In its sample, this clone was seen a few times. This chain connects TRBV30 to TRBJ2-7; a weak D match, TRBD1 (6 bases). Trimming took 5 bases from V and 3 from J, leaving 17 bases between them. Germline V lookup: CDR1 GTSNPN, CDR2 SVGIG (reference sequence). This CDR3 contains 14 residues. CDR3 sequence: CAWGKLTGFYEQYF. The CDR3 DNA is TGTGCCTGGGGCAAACTGACAGGATTCTACGAGCAGTACTTC.

There are a few counts of this clone. This rearrangement joins TRBV9 to TRBJ2-1, with 11 bases matching TRBD2. The CDR3 loop spans 17 amino acids. Germline CDR1 and CDR2: SGDLS and YYNGEE. J lost 4 bases, V lost 2 bases, and 8 bases had no gene match. The CDR3 spells CASSVLSTSGSYNEQFF. The CDR3 DNA sequence: TGTGCCAGCAGCGTCCTCTCCACTAGCGGGAGTTACAATGAGCAGTTCTTC. The full variable domain, in which reference TRBV9 and TRBJ2-1 provide the parts outside the CDR3, is DSGVTQTPKHLITATGQRVTLRCSPRSGDLSVYWYQQSLDQGLQFLIQYYNGEERAKGNILERFSAQQFPDLHSELNLSSLELGDSALYFCASSVLSTSGSYNEQFFGPGTRLTVL.